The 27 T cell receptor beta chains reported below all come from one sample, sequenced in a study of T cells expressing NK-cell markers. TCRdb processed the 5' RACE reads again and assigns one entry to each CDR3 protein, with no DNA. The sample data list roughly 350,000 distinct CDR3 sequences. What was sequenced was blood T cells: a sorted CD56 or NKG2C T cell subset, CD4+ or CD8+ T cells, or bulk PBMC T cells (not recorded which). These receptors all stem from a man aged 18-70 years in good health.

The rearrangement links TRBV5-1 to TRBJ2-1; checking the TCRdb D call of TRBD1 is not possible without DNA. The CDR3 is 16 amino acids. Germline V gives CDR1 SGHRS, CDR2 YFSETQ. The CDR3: CASRPQGASQFNEQFF.

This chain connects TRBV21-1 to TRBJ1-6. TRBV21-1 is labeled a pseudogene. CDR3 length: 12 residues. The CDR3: CASSKFGKPLHF.

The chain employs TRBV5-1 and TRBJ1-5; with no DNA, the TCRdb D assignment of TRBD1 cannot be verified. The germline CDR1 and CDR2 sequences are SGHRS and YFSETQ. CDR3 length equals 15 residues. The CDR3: CASSRTGTNNQPQHF. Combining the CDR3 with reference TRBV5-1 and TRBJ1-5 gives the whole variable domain KAGVTQTPRYLIKTRGQQVTLSCSPISGHRSVSWYQQTPGQGLQFLFEYFSETQRNKGNFPGRFSGRQFSNSRSEMNVSTLELGDSALYLCASSRTGTNNQPQHFGDGTRLSIL.

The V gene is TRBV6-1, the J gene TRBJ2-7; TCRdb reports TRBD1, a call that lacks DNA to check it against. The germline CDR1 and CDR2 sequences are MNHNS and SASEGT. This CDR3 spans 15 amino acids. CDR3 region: CASREAGGAIREQYF.

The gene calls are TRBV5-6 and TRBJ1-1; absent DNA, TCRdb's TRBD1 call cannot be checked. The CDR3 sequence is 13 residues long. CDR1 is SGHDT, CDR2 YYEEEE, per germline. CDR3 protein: CASSLDGGTEAFF.

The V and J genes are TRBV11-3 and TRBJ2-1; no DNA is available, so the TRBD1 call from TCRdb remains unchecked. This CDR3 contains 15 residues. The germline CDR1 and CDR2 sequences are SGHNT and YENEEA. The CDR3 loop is CASSLQGNPNNEQFF.

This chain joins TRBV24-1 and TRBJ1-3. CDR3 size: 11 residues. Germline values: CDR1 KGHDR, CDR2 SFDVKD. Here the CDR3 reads CATSAGNTIYF.

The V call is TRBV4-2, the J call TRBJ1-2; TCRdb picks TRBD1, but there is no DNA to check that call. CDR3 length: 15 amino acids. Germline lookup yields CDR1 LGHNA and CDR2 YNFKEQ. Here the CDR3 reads CASSQDRTDREGYTF.

The CDR3 loop reads CASSEALGQGQRPQHF. The chain couples TRBV2 to TRBJ1-5; TCRdb returns TRBD1, unconfirmable since there is no DNA. In germline, CDR1 is SNHLY, CDR2 FYNNEI. CDR3 length: 16 residues. The full variable domain, completed using reference TRBV2 and TRBJ1-5, is EPEVTQTPSHQVTQMGQEVILRCVPISNHLYFYWYRQILGQKVEFLVSFYNNEISEKSEIFDDQFSVERPDGSNFTLKIRSTKLEDSAMYFCASSEALGQGQRPQHFGDGTRLSIL.

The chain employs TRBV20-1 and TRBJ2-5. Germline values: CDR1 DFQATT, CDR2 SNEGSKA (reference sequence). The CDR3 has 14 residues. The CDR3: CSAKRLLAGETQYF.

CDR3 protein: CASSFSGGRNYGYTF. The V gene is TRBV28, the J gene TRBJ1-2; as DNA is missing, the TRBD1 call by TCRdb cannot be tested. CDR3 size: 15 residues. In germline, CDR1 is MDHEN, CDR2 SYDVKM.

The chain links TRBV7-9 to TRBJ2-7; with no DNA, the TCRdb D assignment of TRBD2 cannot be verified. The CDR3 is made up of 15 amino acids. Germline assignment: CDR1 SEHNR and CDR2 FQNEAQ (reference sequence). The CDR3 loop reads CASSLEDSTFYEQYF.

The CDR3 protein is CASSLWTGYSGANVLTF. This rearrangement joins TRBV5-1 to TRBJ2-6; TCRdb reports TRBD1, a call that lacks DNA to check it against. Germline V gene sequence: CDR1 SGHRS, CDR2 YFSETQ. This CDR3 has 17 amino acids.

CDR3 residues: CASSPGQGSFTEAFF. The chain carries TRBV12-3 or TRBV12-4 and TRBJ1-1; TCRdb proposes TRBD1, but this gene call is untestable without DNA. This CDR3 region has 15 residues.

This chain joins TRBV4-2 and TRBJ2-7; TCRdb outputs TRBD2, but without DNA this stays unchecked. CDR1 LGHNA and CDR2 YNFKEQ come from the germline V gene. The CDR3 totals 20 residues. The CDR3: CASSRQRGTSGGPESYEQYF.

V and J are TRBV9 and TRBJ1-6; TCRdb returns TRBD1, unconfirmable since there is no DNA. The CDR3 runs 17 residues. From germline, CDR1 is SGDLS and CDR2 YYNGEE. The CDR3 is CASSVGGRGTYNSPLHF.

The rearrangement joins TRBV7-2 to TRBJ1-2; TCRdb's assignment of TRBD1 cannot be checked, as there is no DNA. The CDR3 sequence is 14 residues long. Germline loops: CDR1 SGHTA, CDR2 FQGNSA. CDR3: CASSIGDSGYGYTF.

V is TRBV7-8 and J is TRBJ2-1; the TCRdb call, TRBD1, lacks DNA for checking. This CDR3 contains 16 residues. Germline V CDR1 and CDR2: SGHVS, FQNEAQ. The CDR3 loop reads CASSLSSGRQGNEQFF.

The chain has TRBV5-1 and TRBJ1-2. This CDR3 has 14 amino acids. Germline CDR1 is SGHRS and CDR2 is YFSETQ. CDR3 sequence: CASSLLGTDYGYTF.

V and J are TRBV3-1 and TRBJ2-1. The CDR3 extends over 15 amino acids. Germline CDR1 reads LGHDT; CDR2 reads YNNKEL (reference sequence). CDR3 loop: CASTIRSARDNEQFF.

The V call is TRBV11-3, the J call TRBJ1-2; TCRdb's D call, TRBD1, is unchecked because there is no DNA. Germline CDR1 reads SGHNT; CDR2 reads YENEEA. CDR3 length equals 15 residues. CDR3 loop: CASSSRPGLRDGYTF.

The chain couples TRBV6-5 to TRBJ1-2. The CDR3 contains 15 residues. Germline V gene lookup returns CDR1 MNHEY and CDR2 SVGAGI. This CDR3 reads CASSYSSGTNYGYTF.

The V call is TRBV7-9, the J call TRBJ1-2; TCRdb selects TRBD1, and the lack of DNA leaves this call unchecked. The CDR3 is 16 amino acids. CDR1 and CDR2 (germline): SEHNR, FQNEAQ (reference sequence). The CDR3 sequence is CASSSENRGAVYGYTF.

CDR3 region: CATSSGSGRAFF. The chain joins TRBV24-1 to TRBJ1-1; TCRdb picks TRBD1, but there is no DNA to check that call. Germline values: CDR1 KGHDR, CDR2 SFDVKD. The CDR3 covers 12 residues.

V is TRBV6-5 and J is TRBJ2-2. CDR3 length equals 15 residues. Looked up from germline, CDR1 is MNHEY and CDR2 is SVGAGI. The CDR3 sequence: CASSYFPAGTGELFF.

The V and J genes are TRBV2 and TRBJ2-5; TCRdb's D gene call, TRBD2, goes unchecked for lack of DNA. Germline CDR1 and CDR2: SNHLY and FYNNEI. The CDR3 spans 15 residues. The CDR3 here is CASNGRSRAQETQYF.

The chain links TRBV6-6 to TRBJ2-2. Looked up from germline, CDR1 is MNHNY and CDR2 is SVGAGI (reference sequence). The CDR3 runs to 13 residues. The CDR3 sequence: CASASDILGELFF.